These 7 T cell receptor beta chains were all obtained from the same sample, sequenced in a study of Tregs in tolerant kidney transplant recipients. Clones were read by immunoSEQ multiplex PCR, and TCRdb kept only the in-frame ones, dropping some. The sample has 90,000 to 120,000 clones, 90% seen once. The specimen comprised CD4+ T cells from blood, sampled before the transplant. The source of these receptors is a human donor who received a combined kidney and bone marrow transplant.

This chain connects TRBV29-1 to TRBJ2-3, with TRBD1 matching over 9 bases. Germline V gene data show CDR1 as SQVTM and CDR2 as ANQGSEA. This CDR3 contains 15 residues. V was clipped by 7 bases and J by 6 bases; unmatched bases: 14. The CDR3 nucleotides read TGCAGCGCTAGGAGCCGGGGGACAGGGTGGGATACGCAGTATTTT. Encoded protein: CSARSRGTGWDTQYF.

The chain is built from TRBV11-2 and TRBJ1-2; D may be TRBD1 (6 bases). The CDR3 contains 14 residues. Germline CDR1 is SGHAT and CDR2 is FQNNGV. V lost 2 bases, J lost 6 bases, and 13 bases lay in between. The CDR3 DNA reads TGTGCCAGCAGCTTAAGGGGGGGCGCGGATGGCTACACCTTC. It specifies CASSLRGGADGYTF.

The chain couples TRBV15 to TRBJ2-7; 11 bases are shared with TRBD1. Germline lookup yields CDR1 LNHNV and CDR2 YYDKDF (reference sequence). The trim removed 4 bases at V and 1 base at J, leaving 3 bases unmatched. The CDR3 consists of 15 residues. In DNA, the CDR3 is TGTGCCACCAGCACCCGGGACAGGGGGTCCTACGAGCAGTACTTC. This sequence encodes CATSTRDRGSYEQYF.

The genes are TRBV21-1 and TRBJ1-5; the table's D call TRBD1 went unverified against the DNA. TRBV21-1 is labeled a pseudogene. The CDR3 has 17 residues. The CDR3 loop reads CASSSQGARSGNQPQHF. CDR3 sequence (DNA): TGTGCCAGCAGTTCTCAGGGGGCGCGGTCTGGCAATCAGCCCCAGCATTTT.

The chain carries TRBV5-6 and TRBJ1-4; a weak D match, TRBD1 (6 bases). This CDR3 has 15 residues. CDR1 and CDR2 (germline): SGHDT, YYEEEE. The V gene lost 7 bases and the J gene lost 2 bases, with 15 bases spanning the gap. CDR3 bases: TGTGCCAGCGGACCAAACAGGGCGACTAATGAAAAACTGTTTTTT. It specifies CASGPNRATNEKLFF.

This chain links TRBV7-2 with TRBJ2-7; D may be TRBD2 (5 bases). V was clipped by 1 base and J by 5 bases, with 9 bases between them. The CDR3 sequence is 13 residues long. Germline CDR1 is SGHTA and CDR2 is FQGNSA. The CDR3 nucleotides read TGTGCCAGCAGCTTAGACCTAGCAGACGAGCAGTACTTC. This sequence encodes CASSLDLADEQYF.

This chain joins TRBV10-3 and TRBJ2-7, with 7 bases lining up with TRBD2. Germline V lookup: CDR1 ENHRY, CDR2 SYGVKD. With V trimmed by 4 bases and J by 2 bases, 2 bases remained unmatched. The CDR3 sequence is 13 residues long. CDR3 amino acids: CAISAGGPYEQYF. In DNA form, the CDR3 reads TGTGCCATCAGTGCGGGGGGTCCCTACGAGCAGTACTTC.